A single sample is the source of the 14 T cell receptor beta chains below, sequenced in a study of blood T cell repertoires in COVID-19. TCRdb keeps only in-frame clones here, not all; method: immunoSEQ multiplex PCR. The sample records 190,000 or so clones, about 88% being singletons. The sample consisted of peripheral blood. These receptors all stem from a woman younger than 45 with active or convalescent COVID-19.

This chain connects TRBV7-9 to TRBJ2-7; possibly TRBD1 for D (6 bases). Deletions cut 6 bases from V and 2 bases from J, with 14 bases between. The CDR3 sequence is 14 residues long. CDR1 and CDR2 (germline): SEHNR, FQNEAQ (reference sequence). CDR3 protein: CASSYSGQPYEQYF. CDR3 sequence (DNA): TGTGCCAGCAGTTATTCAGGACAGCCCTACGAGCAGTACTTC.

The chain combines TRBV4-1 with TRBJ1-2, with D unclear. CDR3 length: 16 residues. V lost 1 base and J 6 bases, leaving 18 bases between the germline ends. In germline, CDR1 is MGHRA, CDR2 YSYEKL. CDR3 coding DNA: TGCGCCAGCAGCCAAGCTGTTACGATAGTGGCGGATGGCTACACCTTC. Translating it yields CASSQAVTIVADGYTF.

V usage is TRBV7-8 and J usage is TRBJ1-2; tentative D call: TRBD1 (5 bases). CDR1 SGHVS and CDR2 FQNEAQ come from the germline V gene. Trimming stripped 5 bases from V and 2 bases from J, with 12 bases between. The CDR3 spans 14 residues. The CDR3 sequence is CASSAGWGNYGYTF. CDR3 in DNA: TGTGCCAGCAGCGCAGGGTGGGGAAACTATGGCTACACCTTC.

The V gene is TRBV11-2, the J gene TRBJ2-2; no firm D call. The CDR3 totals 11 residues. CDR1 and CDR2 from the germline V gene are SGHAT and FQNNGV. Trimming left V 10 bases short and J 5 bases short, with 8 bases between. The CDR3 DNA is TGTGCCATCCGAGTTACCGGGGAGCTGTTTTTT. It is translated as CAIRVTGELFF.

This rearrangement joins TRBV18 to TRBJ2-5; no firm D call. Germline V gives CDR1 KGHSH, CDR2 LQKENI. There are 12 residues in the CDR3. V lost 0 bases and J lost 5, with 4 bases in between. CDR3 bases: TGTGCCAGCTCACCACCGAGCGAGACCCAGTACTTC. It encodes CASSPPSETQYF.

The J gene is TRBJ1-5, the V gene TRBV29-1; D unclear. V lost 4 bases and J 5 bases, leaving 12 bases between the germline ends. The CDR3 has 13 amino acids. Germline values: CDR1 SQVTM, CDR2 ANQGSEA. For the CDR3, the DNA is TGCAGCGTTGTCGATGTGGGCGATCAGCCCCAGCATTTT. Protein: CSVVDVGDQPQHF.

The CDR3 coding sequence is TGCGCCAGCAGTGACTCAGGGACCCAGTACTTC. This sequence encodes CASSDSGTQYF. The chain links TRBV10-2 to TRBJ2-5; D is undetermined. The V end was cut by 3 bases, the J end by 7 bases, with 6 bases between. The CDR3 is made up of 11 amino acids. The germline CDR1 and CDR2 sequences are WSHSY and SAAADI.

The V gene is TRBV11-2, the J gene TRBJ2-5, with TRBD1 identical over 7 bases. The CDR3 spans 14 residues. J gave up 4 bases and V 2 bases, and 4 bases lay outside the gene matches. Germline V gene sequence: CDR1 SGHAT, CDR2 FQNNGV. This CDR3 reads CASSLQGVRETQYF. The CDR3 nucleotides are TGTGCCAGCAGCTTACAGGGGGTCCGAGAGACCCAGTACTTC.

The V gene is TRBV2, the J gene TRBJ2-2, with 7 bases aligning to TRBD2. Germline V gives CDR1 SNHLY, CDR2 FYNNEI. This CDR3 comprises 15 residues. With V trimmed by 7 bases and J by 1 base, 6 bases remained unmatched. CDR3 DNA sequence: TGTGCCAGCATGAGGGAGGGAGGGAACACCGGGGAGCTGTTTTTT. It encodes CASMREGGNTGELFF.

This clone was seen ten or more times. The chain is built from TRBV2 and TRBJ1-6, with a possible D match to TRBD1 (6 bases). Trimming took 8 bases from V and 0 from J, leaving 26 bases between them. Germline V gene lookup returns CDR1 SNHLY and CDR2 FYNNEI. CDR3 length: 20 amino acids. CDR3 sequence reads: CASRLIRGQTYSSYNSPLHF. The CDR3 region has the DNA TGTGCCAGCCGGCTTATTCGAGGACAGACCTACAGCTCCTATAATTCACCCCTCCACTTT.

The chain combines TRBV10-3 with TRBJ1-1; D might be TRBD1 (5 bases). CDR3 length: 13 residues. Trimming removed 7 bases at V and 1 base at J, with 10 bases between. Germline V gives CDR1 ENHRY, CDR2 SYGVKD. CDR3 nucleotide sequence: TGTGCCATCAAAACAGGAGAGAACACTGAAGCTTTCTTT. Protein sequence: CAIKTGENTEAFF.

The chain combines TRBV27 with TRBJ2-1, with 8 positions matching TRBD2. This CDR3 has 17 amino acids. Germline V lookup: CDR1 MNHEY, CDR2 SMNVEV (reference sequence). V gave up 5 bases and J gave up 2 bases; unmatched junction bases: 11. The CDR3 nucleotides read TGTGCCAGCAGTAAGGGCGGACTAGCAAAGACCTACAATGAGCAGTTCTTC. This gives the protein CASSKGGLAKTYNEQFF.

CDR3 coding DNA: TGCGCCAGCAGCCAAGCCGGACAGGGGGGGAACACTGAAGCTTTCTTT. Its translation is CASSQAGQGGNTEAFF. This sequence joins TRBV4-1 and TRBJ1-1; 10 nucleotides match TRBD1. In germline, CDR1 is MGHRA, CDR2 YSYEKL. The V gene end was trimmed by 1 base and the J gene end by 1 base; junction bases not matched to a gene: 3. This CDR3 has 16 amino acids.

This clone occurred many times. V gene TRBV5-6 combines with J gene TRBJ2-2, with D possibly being TRBD2 (5 bases). The CDR3 has 12 residues. CDR1 is SGHDT, CDR2 YYEEEE, per germline. With 3 bases removed from V and 5 bases from J, the gap between germline ends came to 5 bases. CDR3 residues: CASSSGTGELFF. The CDR3 coding sequence is TGTGCCAGCAGCTCGGGAACCGGGGAGCTGTTTTTT.